Presented here are 21 T cell receptor beta chains from one specimen sequenced in a study of control samples from healthy donors and cancer patients. TCRdb keeps only in-frame clones here, not all; method: immunoSEQ multiplex PCR. The data contain 90,000 or so clones, 86% of them seen just once; the ten biggest clones take up 0.95% to 1.5%. Sequences were obtained from blood. Receptors originate from a woman aged 45-59 years in good health.

The V and J genes are TRBV4-1 and TRBJ1-2, with D tentatively TRBD1 (6 bases). Germline-derived CDR1 and CDR2 are MGHRA and YSYEKL. Between the trimmed V and J ends, which lost 1 base and 6 bases, there was a span of 18 bases. CDR3 size: 16 residues. This chain's CDR3 is CASSQAAIGTNNGYTF. CDR3 coding DNA: TGCGCCAGCAGCCAAGCAGCGATCGGGACAAATAATGGCTACACCTTC.

J is TRBJ1-2 and V is TRBV18, with a possible D match to TRBD1 (5 bases). V was clipped by 3 bases and J by 2 bases, with 16 bases between them. Germline V gene data show CDR1 as KGHSH and CDR2 as LQKENI. The CDR3 is 16 amino acids. The CDR3 region has the DNA TGTGCCAGCTCACCCACCGTCCAGCCAGGGAACTATGGCTACACCTTC. Encoded protein: CASSPTVQPGNYGYTF.

There are a few counts of this clone. V and J are TRBV27 and TRBJ1-1; D uncertain. V lost 0 bases and J lost 5, with 10 bases in between. The germline gives CDR1 MNHEY, CDR2 SMNVEV (reference sequence). This CDR3 region has 14 residues. The CDR3 sequence is CASSLSAWVTEAFF. As DNA, the CDR3 is TGTGCCAGCAGTTTATCCGCCTGGGTGACTGAAGCTTTCTTT.

This chain links TRBV7-9 with TRBJ2-6; no definite D call. V lost 1 base and J 0 bases, leaving 4 bases between the germline ends. The CDR3 runs to 15 residues. The germline gives CDR1 SEHNR, CDR2 FQNEAQ (reference sequence). CDR3 amino acids: CASSLGFSGANVLTF. The CDR3 DNA is TGTGCCAGCAGCTTAGGTTTCTCTGGGGCCAACGTCCTGACTTTC. Full variable domain (outside the CDR3, taken from reference TRBV7-9 and TRBJ2-6): DTGVSQNPRHKITKRGQNVTFRCDPISEHNRLYWYRQTLGQGPEFLTYFQNEAQLEKSRLLSDRFSAERPKGSFSTLEIQRTEQGDSAMYLCASSLGFSGANVLTFGAGSRLTVL.

The genes are TRBV2 and TRBJ2-2; TRBD2 matches at 10 bases. The CDR3 loop spans 16 amino acids. CDR1 SNHLY and CDR2 FYNNEI come from the germline V gene. V lost 6 bases and J lost 3; bases outside the gene matches: 7. The CDR3 region has the DNA TGTGCCAGCAGGGGCACCGGGACTAGCGACACCGGGGAGCTGTTTTTT. This translates into CASRGTGTSDTGELFF.

This rearrangement joins TRBV3-1 (or the pseudogene TRBV3-2) to TRBJ2-1; TRBD2 matches 7 bases. CDR1 is LGHDT and CDR2 is YNNKEL in the germline V gene (reference sequence). This CDR3 spans 19 amino acids. V lost 0 bases, J lost 4 bases, and 15 bases stayed unmatched. Written as DNA, the CDR3 is TGTGCCAGCAGCCAAGATAGGCCCGGGACTAACCCCCGATACAATGAGCAGTTCTTC. Protein product: CASSQDRPGTNPRYNEQFF.

V gene TRBV7-2 combines with J gene TRBJ2-1; D may be TRBD2 (6 bases). V lost 5 bases and J lost 0, with 11 bases in between. The CDR3 is 15 amino acids. CDR1 SGHTA and CDR2 FQGNSA come from the germline V gene. CDR3 in amino acids: CASSPGGSSYNEQFF. The CDR3 region has the DNA TGTGCCAGCAGCCCCGGAGGGAGCTCCTACAATGAGCAGTTCTTC.

The chain links TRBV6-2 or TRBV6-3 to TRBJ2-1, with 7 bases lining up with TRBD2. Germline V CDR1 and CDR2: MNHEY, SVGEGT. This CDR3 region has 15 residues. Unmatched junction bases numbered 11, after V lost 2 bases and J lost 10 bases. The CDR3 loop reads CASSYDRGRVGEQFF. CDR3 nucleotides: TGTGCCAGCAGTTACGATCGGGGGAGGGTGGGGGAGCAGTTCTTC.

This clone was detected a few times. The chain uses TRBV13 and TRBJ2-7; TRBD1 aligns across 11 bases. V shed 3 bases, J shed 2 bases, and the junction held 3 bases outside the gene matches. The CDR3 covers 15 residues. Germline V gene sequence: CDR1 PRHDT, CDR2 FYEKMQ (reference sequence). The CDR3 region has the DNA TGTGCCAGCAGCTTGGAGGGACAGGGGGCCTACGAGCAGTACTTC. Translating gives CASSLEGQGAYEQYF.

This chain connects TRBV6-5 to TRBJ1-4; TRBD1 matches at 9 bases. CDR1 is MNHEY and CDR2 is SVGAGI in the germline V gene. With V trimmed by 2 bases and J by 6 bases, 4 bases remained unmatched. The CDR3 runs 15 residues. The CDR3 protein is CASSYTGTGYEKLFF. CDR3 bases: TGTGCCAGCAGTTACACCGGGACAGGGTATGAAAAACTGTTTTTT.

V gene TRBV29-1 combines with J gene TRBJ2-5, with a weak D call TRBD2 (6 bases). Germline CDR1 and CDR2: SQVTM and ANQGSEA. The CDR3 totals 14 residues. V shed 1 base and J shed 3 bases, with 12 bases lying between them. This CDR3 is CSVEVGGWEETQYF. The CDR3, as DNA: TGCAGCGTTGAAGTTGGGGGGTGGGAAGAGACCCAGTACTTC.

This clone occurred once. Additional DNA sequences in this sample encode the identical CDR3. V gene TRBV29-1 combines with J gene TRBJ2-7; TRBD1 matches at 7 bases. V shed 4 bases, J shed 4 bases, and the junction held 10 bases outside the gene matches. The CDR3 extends over 14 amino acids. The germline gives CDR1 SQVTM, CDR2 ANQGSEA. The CDR3 sequence: CSVATGVRWYEQYF. CDR3 DNA sequence: TGCAGCGTTGCAACAGGGGTAAGGTGGTACGAGCAGTACTTC.

The gene calls are TRBV6-1 and TRBJ1-3, with 9 bases lining up with TRBD1. Losses at the gene ends were 3 bases for V and 2 bases for J; bases not matched to a gene: 11. This CDR3 is built from 18 residues. Per germline, CDR1 MNHNS and CDR2 SASEGT. The CDR3 loop reads CASSEFTGQGTPGNTIYF. CDR3 sequence (DNA): TGTGCCAGCAGTGAGTTTACGGGACAGGGTACCCCTGGAAACACCATATATTTT.

With regard to this clone: At one end, the junction sequence differs from germline, possibly due to a read error. The gene calls are TRBV4-2 and TRBJ1-1; TRBD1 aligns across 12 bases. The CDR3 extends over 21 amino acids. Germline V gives CDR1 LGHNA, CDR2 YNFKEQ. The CDR3 reads CASRQVGGTGGLSFPYTEAFF. As DNA, the CDR3 is TGTGCCAGCAGACAAGTGGGAGGGACAGGGGGCCTATCTTTTCCGTACACTGAAGCTTTCTTT.

On this clone: Relative to the germline gene, one junction end is altered; a read error may explain this. This chain connects TRBV5-1 to TRBJ2-6; tentatively, D is TRBD2 (7 bases). In germline, CDR1 is SGHRS, CDR2 YFSETQ. The CDR3 has 17 amino acids. As DNA, the CDR3 is TGCGCCCGCAGCTTGGGGGGGCCGGGCTCTGGGGCCAACGTCCTGACTTTC. It encodes CARSLGGPGSGANVLTF.

This rearrangement joins TRBV7-8 to TRBJ1-2; D is uncertain. V lost 1 base and J 5 bases, leaving 11 bases between the germline ends. The CDR3 has 14 amino acids. Germline V gene sequence: CDR1 SGHVS, CDR2 FQNEAQ. CDR3 sequence: CASSLGGWQYGYTF. The CDR3 DNA reads as TGTGCCAGCAGCTTAGGAGGGTGGCAGTATGGCTACACCTTC. Full variable domain (rest looked up from reference TRBV7-8 and TRBJ1-2): GAGVSQSPRYKVAKRGQDVALRCDPISGHVSLFWYQQALGQGPEFLTYFQNEAQLDKSGLPSDRFFAERPEGSVSTLKIQRTQQEDSAVYLCASSLGGWQYGYTFGSGTRLTVV.

This chain uses TRBV6-5 with TRBJ1-2; D ambiguous. V gave up 6 bases and J gave up 10 bases, with 15 bases separating them. The CDR3 has 12 residues. Germline CDR1 is MNHEY and CDR2 is SVGAGI. The CDR3 DNA sequence: TGTGCCAGCAGCCGGGGAGGGCCCTCCTACACCTTC. It yields the protein CASSRGGPSYTF.

This clone came up a few times. The V and J genes are TRBV18 and TRBJ1-1; TRBD1 is a possible D gene (5 bases). Per germline, CDR1 KGHSH and CDR2 LQKENI. This CDR3 comprises 15 residues. Trimming took 3 bases from V and 0 from J, leaving 11 bases between them. The CDR3 nucleotides are TGTGCCAGCTCACCGGTGGGGGGATTGAACACTGAAGCTTTCTTT. It codes for CASSPVGGLNTEAFF.

The chain has TRBV5-4 and TRBJ2-7; 16 nucleotides match TRBD2. Germline-derived CDR1 and CDR2 are SGHNT and YYREEE (reference sequence). This CDR3 contains 18 residues. The V gene end was trimmed by 4 bases and the J gene end by 1 base; junction bases not matched to a gene: 8. The CDR3 spells CASSPGTSGRVISYEQYF. The DNA for the CDR3 is TGTGCCAGCAGCCCCGGGACTAGCGGGAGGGTTATATCCTACGAGCAGTACTTC.

This clone was seen once. The chain employs TRBV28 and TRBJ2-5; TRBD1 agrees at 11 bases. The CDR3 loop spans 15 amino acids. Losses at the gene ends were 5 bases for V and 5 bases for J; bases not matched to a gene: 7. In germline, CDR1 is MDHEN, CDR2 SYDVKM. The CDR3 region is CASSLRTGGVETQYF. CDR3 DNA sequence: TGTGCCAGCAGTCTCCGGACAGGGGGCGTCGAGACCCAGTACTTC.

The chain employs TRBV19 and TRBJ2-7; D may be TRBD2 (6 bases). The CDR3 loop spans 18 amino acids. Germline CDR1 and CDR2: LNHDA and SQIVND (reference sequence). V was trimmed by 1 base and J by 5 bases, leaving 24 bases between them. The CDR3 DNA follows: TGTGCCAGTAGTATAGCGGCAGGCCTAGCGCGCCCCAACCACGAGCAGTACTTC. It yields the protein CASSIAAGLARPNHEQYF.